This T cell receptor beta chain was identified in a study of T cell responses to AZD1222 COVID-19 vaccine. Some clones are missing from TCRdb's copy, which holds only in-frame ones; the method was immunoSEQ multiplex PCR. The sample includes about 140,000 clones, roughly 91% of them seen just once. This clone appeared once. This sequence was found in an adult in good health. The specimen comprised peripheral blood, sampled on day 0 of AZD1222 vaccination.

CDR3 bases: TGTGCCTGGAGTAAAGGAGGGACTAACTCCTACGAGCAGTACTTC. This sequence encodes CAWSKGGTNSYEQYF. This rearrangement joins TRBV30 to TRBJ2-7, with TRBD2 matching over 7 bases. This CDR3 contains 15 residues. Germline CDR1 is GTSNPN and CDR2 is SVGIG (reference sequence). V lost 2 bases to trimming and J lost 0 bases; unmatched junction nucleotides: 7.